These 12 T cell receptor beta chains came from one sample sequenced in a study of blood T cell repertoires in COVID-19. Clones were read by immunoSEQ multiplex PCR, and TCRdb kept only the in-frame ones, dropping some. The sample lists about 180,000 clones, 80% to 90% occurring once. The sample was PBMCs or T cells enriched from blood (not recorded which). Receptor source: a man between 45 and 60 years old who had recovered from COVID-19.

The J gene is TRBJ1-1, the V gene TRBV7-9, with TRBD1 matching over 7 bases. The V and J ends lost 6 bases and 4 bases, in that order; junction bases with no gene match: 8. This CDR3 region has 14 residues. In germline, CDR1 is SEHNR, CDR2 FQNEAQ (reference sequence). The chain's CDR3 is CASRQGTASTEAFF. The CDR3 DNA sequence: TGTGCCAGCAGGCAAGGGACAGCTAGCACTGAAGCTTTCTTT.

J is TRBJ1-1 and V is TRBV3-1 (or the pseudogene TRBV3-2); 8 bases align to TRBD1. Trimming removed 4 bases from V and 4 bases from J; junction bases left unmatched: 5. The CDR3 spans 14 residues. The germline V gene encodes CDR1 LGHDT and CDR2 YNNKEL (reference sequence). The CDR3 sequence is CASSLTGGGTEAFF. CDR3 in DNA: TGTGCCAGCAGCCTCACAGGGGGGGGCACTGAAGCTTTCTTT.

CDR3 protein: CAWTQGSGSNQPQHF. In DNA form, the CDR3 reads TGTGCCTGGACGCAGGGATCTGGAAGCAATCAGCCCCAGCATTTT. This chain uses TRBV30 with TRBJ1-5; TRBD1 might be the D (5 bases). The CDR3 is 15 residues long. Between the trimmed V and J ends, which lost 4 bases and 1 base, there was a span of 14 bases. Germline V gene sequence: CDR1 GTSNPN, CDR2 SVGIG (reference sequence).

Of note for this clone: The same CDR3 can be traced to other DNA sequences in this sample. This chain links TRBV20-1 with TRBJ1-1, with D unclear. This CDR3 has 11 residues. CDR1 DFQATT and CDR2 SNEGSKA come from the germline V gene (reference sequence). Trimming pared 2 bases from V and 3 bases from J, leaving 4 bases between. In DNA form, the CDR3 reads TGCAGTGCTAGACGGGACACTGAAGCTTTCTTT. Residues: CSARRDTEAFF.

This sequence joins TRBV3-1 (or the pseudogene TRBV3-2) and TRBJ1-1; 7 bases map to TRBD1. CDR1 is LGHDT and CDR2 is YNNKEL in the germline V gene (reference sequence). CDR3 length: 16 residues. With V trimmed by 4 bases and J by 4 bases, 12 bases remained unmatched. The CDR3 DNA is TGTGCCAGCAGCCCCCGAAACAGGGGTCTGATCACTGAAGCTTTCTTT. Translation gives CASSPRNRGLITEAFF.

The rearrangement joins TRBV5-6 to TRBJ1-2; the match to TRBD1 covers 12 bases. The V gene end was trimmed by 5 bases and the J gene end by 4 bases; junction bases not matched to a gene: 12. This CDR3 has 17 residues. CDR1 and CDR2 (germline): SGHDT, YYEEEE. This chain's CDR3 is CASRRDRGRSRGYGYTF. Written as DNA, the CDR3 is TGTGCCAGCAGGAGGGACAGGGGGCGATCGCGTGGCTATGGCTACACCTTC.

This clone was seen repeatedly, ten times or more. The rearrangement uses TRBV19 and TRBJ2-7, with D tentatively TRBD1 (5 bases). V lost 5 bases and J lost 5, with 13 bases in between. This CDR3 contains 13 residues. Germline CDR1 is LNHDA and CDR2 is SQIVND (reference sequence). The CDR3 nucleotides are TGTGCCAGTAGTTTTCAGCAGGGTCACGAGCAGTACTTC. It yields the protein CASSFQQGHEQYF.

This chain links TRBV7-6 with TRBJ1-2, with a weak D call TRBD1 (6 bases). Germline lookup yields CDR1 SGHVS and CDR2 FNYEAQ. The V end lost 2 bases, the J end lost 1 base, and 20 bases lay between the germline ends. The CDR3 sequence is 18 residues long. The CDR3 reads CASSLSPPGGAFNYGYTF. CDR3 DNA sequence: TGTGCCAGCAGCTTATCCCCCCCCGGGGGGGCCTTTAACTATGGCTACACCTTC.

This sequence joins TRBV4-1 and TRBJ2-1, with 9 bases that match TRBD2. V dropped 1 base and J dropped 10; count of bases not matched to a gene: 8. This CDR3 region has 15 residues. Germline assignment: CDR1 MGHRA and CDR2 YSYEKL. The chain's CDR3 is CASSQGSGGRREQFF. As DNA, the CDR3 is TGCGCCAGCAGCCAAGGAAGCGGGGGGCGTAGGGAGCAGTTCTTC.

The chain links TRBV12-3 or TRBV12-4 to TRBJ1-2, with D tentatively TRBD1 (6 bases). The CDR3 has 13 residues. V was trimmed by 5 bases and J by 0 bases, leaving 7 bases between them. CDR3: CASSRDTNYGYTF. Written as DNA, the CDR3 is TGTGCCAGCAGTCGGGACACTAACTATGGCTACACCTTC.

The chain employs TRBV7-3 and TRBJ2-6; 8 bases agree with TRBD1. The germline gives CDR1 SGHTA, CDR2 FQGTGA. V lost 2 bases and J lost 0; bases outside the gene matches: 6. The CDR3 has 18 residues. CDR3 DNA sequence: TGTGCCAGCAGCTTAGGCCAGGGGGCCTCCTCTGGGGCCAACGTCCTGACTTTC. Translating gives CASSLGQGASSGANVLTF.

The chain has TRBV3-1 (or the pseudogene TRBV3-2) and TRBJ2-1; D unclear. The V gene's germline CDR1 is LGHDT and CDR2 YNNKEL (reference sequence). Trimming shortened V by 3 bases and J by 3 bases, and 6 bases separated the two germline ends. The CDR3 runs to 13 residues. The CDR3 sequence: CASSQISYNEQFF. The CDR3 DNA follows: TGTGCCAGCAGCCAGATTAGCTACAATGAGCAGTTCTTC.